This TCR beta chain was observed in a study of blood T cell repertoires in COVID-19. Study as a whole: Researchers got acute and convalescent COVID-19 samples from the United States, Italy and Spain.

Authors' processing steps: Amplifying reference gene primers gave estimates of nucleated cell counts. Profiling relied on immunoSEQ multiplex PCR, and the TCRdb table lists in-frame clones only, not all of them. The V and J calls and clone size are taken from that table; D and trimming were inferred from the DNA. This sample has about 290,000 clones, with just under 85% found just once. V was shortened by 1 base and J by 10 bases, with 8 bases between the two germline ends. Looked up from germline, CDR1 is SGHVS and CDR2 is FQNEAQ. The CDR3 loop spans 13 amino acids. The sequence was obtained from a woman in her forties or fifties with active or convalescent COVID-19. Sequenced: peripheral blood. This chain joins TRBV7-8 and TRBJ1-6; D remains ambiguous. CDR3 sequence: CASSLGGRSPLHF. CDR3 sequence (DNA): TGTGCCAGCAGCTTAGGTGGCAGATCACCCCTCCACTTT.